The next 18 T cell receptor beta chains were all read from a single sample in a study of blood T cell repertoires in COVID-19. The table came from immunoSEQ multiplex PCR; TCRdb's copy has only in-frame clones and leaves some out. The profile shows a few hundred thousand clones, 70% to 90% of them singletons. The material sequenced was PBMCs or T cells enriched from blood (not recorded which). The source of these receptors is a woman aged 45-60 years with acute COVID-19.

This chain uses TRBV5-1 with TRBJ2-5, with 8 bases fitting TRBD2. Germline values: CDR1 SGHRS, CDR2 YFSETQ. Germline trimming cut 4 bases from V and 4 bases from J; bases unmatched to any gene: 9. The CDR3 runs to 15 residues. In DNA, the CDR3 is TGCGCCAGCAGCCACACGGGAGGGGGAGGAGAGACCCAGTACTTC. Amino acid sequence: CASSHTGGGGETQYF.

V and J are TRBV28 and TRBJ2-2, with D perhaps TRBD2 (7 bases). V lost 4 bases and J lost 4, with 10 bases in between. Germline values: CDR1 MDHEN, CDR2 SYDVKM. CDR3 size: 14 residues. The CDR3 DNA reads as TGTGCCAGCAGTTGGGGGGGCGGCACCGGGGAGCTGTTTTTT. Translating gives CASSWGGGTGELFF.

V usage is TRBV9 and J usage is TRBJ1-4; D might be TRBD1 (5 bases). Germline V gives CDR1 SGDLS, CDR2 YYNGEE. This CDR3 comprises 14 residues. Trimming left V 4 bases short and J 8 bases short, with 15 bases between. The CDR3 bases are TGTGCCAGCAGCCCTCGCAGGGAAACCGAAAAACTGTTTTTT. Its protein is CASSPRRETEKLFF.

This clone was observed a few times. V is TRBV28 and J is TRBJ1-6; 8 bases are a match to TRBD1. The CDR3 has 16 amino acids. The V and J ends lost 2 bases and 9 bases, in that order; junction bases with no gene match: 9. The germline gives CDR1 MDHEN, CDR2 SYDVKM. The CDR3 region has the DNA TGTGCCAGCAGTTTAGGACAGGGTTCTAGTGGTTCACCCCTCCACTTT. This codes for CASSLGQGSSGSPLHF.

This clone was observed once. The chain employs TRBV4-1 and TRBJ2-2; 8 bases are shared with TRBD2. Germline trimming cut 3 bases from V and 6 bases from J; bases unmatched to any gene: 6. The CDR3 has 15 residues. Per germline, CDR1 MGHRA and CDR2 YSYEKL. The DNA of the CDR3 is TGCGCCAGCAGCCATCAGCGGGAGCTTCCCGGGGAGCTGTTTTTT. It codes for CASSHQRELPGELFF.

Remarks on this clone: Other DNA sequences from this sample encode an identical CDR3 as well. This chain joins TRBV18 and TRBJ1-5; tentative D call: TRBD1 (6 bases). This CDR3 is 14 amino acids long. Trimming cost V 3 bases and J 3 bases, with 9 bases left between them. Germline V gene sequence: CDR1 KGHSH, CDR2 LQKENI. The CDR3 nucleotides read TGTGCCAGCTCACCTGGACAGTACAATCAGCCCCAGCATTTT. It encodes CASSPGQYNQPQHF.

This clone was detected a few times. This rearrangement joins TRBV5-5 to TRBJ1-2, with unresolved D. Germline V gene sequence: CDR1 SGHKS, CDR2 YYEKEE (reference sequence). V was trimmed by 2 bases and J by 5 bases, leaving 10 bases between them. This CDR3 region has 13 residues. The CDR3 protein is CASSFVTEYGYTF. The CDR3 DNA reads TGTGCCAGCAGCTTCGTCACAGAGTATGGCTACACCTTC.

This chain joins TRBV27 and TRBJ1-6; 8 bases map to TRBD1. Looked up from germline, CDR1 is MNHEY and CDR2 is SMNVEV (reference sequence). The CDR3 totals 14 residues. After removal of 4 bases from V and 7 bases from J, the junction contained 3 bases not matched to a gene. The CDR3 DNA reads TGTGCCAGCAGTTGGACAGGGAGGAATTCACCCCTCCACTTT. Translating gives CASSWTGRNSPLHF.

The V call is TRBV18, the J call TRBJ2-2; D unresolved. The germline gives CDR1 KGHSH, CDR2 LQKENI. CDR3 length equals 15 residues. V dropped 4 bases and J dropped 5 bases, with 14 bases sitting between them. The CDR3 is CASSHLTTVTGELFF. DNA of the CDR3: TGTGCCAGCTCACACCTCACGACTGTTACCGGGGAGCTGTTTTTT.

The genes are TRBV28 and TRBJ1-2; the D gene is possibly TRBD1 (6 bases). Trimming left V 7 bases short and J 0 bases short, with 9 bases between. Per germline, CDR1 MDHEN and CDR2 SYDVKM. The CDR3 contains 13 residues. Here the CDR3 reads CASIEGANYGYTF. CDR3 DNA: TGTGCCAGCATTGAGGGGGCTAACTATGGCTACACCTTC.

The chain uses TRBV7-9 and TRBJ2-1, with 11 bases matching TRBD2. Losses at the gene ends were 5 bases for V and 4 bases for J; bases not matched to a gene: 7. This CDR3 contains 16 residues. CDR1 is SEHNR, CDR2 FQNEAQ, per germline (reference sequence). CDR3 coding DNA: TGTGCCAGCAGCCCCCAACTAGCGGGAGCTTACAATGAGCAGTTCTTC. It encodes CASSPQLAGAYNEQFF.

The chain employs TRBV7-9 and TRBJ1-5; 11 bases map to TRBD1. Germline CDR1 SEHNR, CDR2 FQNEAQ (reference sequence). V was clipped by 1 base and J by 7 bases; unmatched bases: 6. CDR3 length: 16 residues. CDR3 region: CASSLGGTGGWQPQHF. The CDR3, as DNA: TGTGCCAGCAGCTTAGGTGGGACAGGGGGGTGGCAGCCCCAGCATTTT.

The V gene is TRBV9, the J gene TRBJ2-7; TRBD1 matches 9 bases. Germline lookup yields CDR1 SGDLS and CDR2 YYNGEE. The junction had 6 bases not matched to a gene; V was cut back by 3 bases and J by 5 bases. The CDR3 spans 14 residues. As DNA, the CDR3 is TGTGCCAGCAGCGAAGGGGACAGGGTCCACGAGCAGTACTTC. Its protein product is CASSEGDRVHEQYF.

The gene calls are TRBV7-9 and TRBJ1-4; D gene uncertain. The CDR3 contains 12 residues. Trimming stripped 5 bases from V and 12 bases from J, with 13 bases between. Germline CDR1 and CDR2: SEHNR and FQNEAQ (reference sequence). This CDR3 is CASSPETEELFF. DNA of the CDR3: TGTGCCAGCAGCCCAGAGACTGAGGAACTGTTTTTT.

The chain joins TRBV7-9 to TRBJ2-6, with D possibly matching TRBD1 (6 bases). In germline, CDR1 is SEHNR, CDR2 FQNEAQ (reference sequence). Trimming stripped 1 base from V and 2 bases from J, with 15 bases between. The CDR3 extends over 18 amino acids. The CDR3 reads CASSLVINAGAGANVLTF. For the CDR3, the DNA is TGTGCCAGCAGCTTAGTTATAAACGCAGGGGCTGGGGCCAACGTCCTGACTTTC.

This chain links TRBV2 with TRBJ1-5, with 9 bases matching TRBD1. This CDR3 contains 15 residues. The V gene end was trimmed by 6 bases and the J gene end by 0 bases; junction bases not matched to a gene: 3. Germline V gene data show CDR1 as SNHLY and CDR2 as FYNNEI. The CDR3 protein is CASRKQGASNQPQHF. CDR3 nucleotide sequence: TGTGCCAGCAGAAAACAGGGGGCTAGCAATCAGCCCCAGCATTTT.

The CDR3 DNA reads as TGTGCCACCAGCAAGTTTAGCGGGAGAGGAGGAGAGCAGTTCTTC. Residues: CATSKFSGRGGEQFF. This sequence joins TRBV15 and TRBJ2-1, with 9 bases matching TRBD2. Germline CDR1 LNHNV, CDR2 YYDKDF (reference sequence). The CDR3 spans 15 residues. V lost 4 bases, J lost 10 bases, and 11 bases stayed unmatched.

The chain recombines TRBV6-2 or TRBV6-3 with TRBJ2-1; the match to TRBD2 covers 8 bases. Germline CDR1 reads MNHEY; CDR2 reads SVGEGT. The CDR3 has 14 residues. The junction had 4 bases not matched to a gene; V was cut back by 5 bases and J by 4 bases. This chain's CDR3 is CASSQKREYNEQFF. The CDR3 DNA sequence: TGTGCCAGCAGTCAAAAGCGGGAGTACAATGAGCAGTTCTTC.